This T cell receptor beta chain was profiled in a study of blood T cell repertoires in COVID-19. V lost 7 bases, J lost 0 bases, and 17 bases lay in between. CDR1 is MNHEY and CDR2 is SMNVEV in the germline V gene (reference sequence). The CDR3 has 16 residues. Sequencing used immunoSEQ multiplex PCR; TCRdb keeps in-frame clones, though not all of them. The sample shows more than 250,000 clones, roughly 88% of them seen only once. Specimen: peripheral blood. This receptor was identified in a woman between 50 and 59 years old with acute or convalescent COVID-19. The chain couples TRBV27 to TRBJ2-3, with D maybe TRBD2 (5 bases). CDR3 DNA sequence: TGTGCCAGCATCCGAGGAGGCAGCGGTAGCACAGATACGCAGTATTTT. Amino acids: CASIRGGSGSTDTQYF.